This T cell receptor (beta chain) was retrieved from a study of T cells after posttransplantation cyclophosphamide. There are many counts of this clone. Trimming left V 2 bases short and J 7 bases short, with 6 bases between. Germline assignment: CDR1 MDHEN and CDR2 SYDVKM. This CDR3 region has 12 residues. Assay: immunoSEQ multiplex PCR; the TCRdb copy retains only in-frame clones and omits some. The sample was found to contain about 40,000 clones, and every one recurs. The sample taken for sequencing was PBMCs. This receptor was identified in a woman between 50 and 59 years old in good health and a related stem cell transplant donor. The chain combines TRBV28 with TRBJ1-5; no reliable D call. The CDR3: CASSLSRQPQHF. The CDR3 DNA sequence: TGTGCCAGCAGTTTAAGTCGGCAGCCCCAGCATTTT.